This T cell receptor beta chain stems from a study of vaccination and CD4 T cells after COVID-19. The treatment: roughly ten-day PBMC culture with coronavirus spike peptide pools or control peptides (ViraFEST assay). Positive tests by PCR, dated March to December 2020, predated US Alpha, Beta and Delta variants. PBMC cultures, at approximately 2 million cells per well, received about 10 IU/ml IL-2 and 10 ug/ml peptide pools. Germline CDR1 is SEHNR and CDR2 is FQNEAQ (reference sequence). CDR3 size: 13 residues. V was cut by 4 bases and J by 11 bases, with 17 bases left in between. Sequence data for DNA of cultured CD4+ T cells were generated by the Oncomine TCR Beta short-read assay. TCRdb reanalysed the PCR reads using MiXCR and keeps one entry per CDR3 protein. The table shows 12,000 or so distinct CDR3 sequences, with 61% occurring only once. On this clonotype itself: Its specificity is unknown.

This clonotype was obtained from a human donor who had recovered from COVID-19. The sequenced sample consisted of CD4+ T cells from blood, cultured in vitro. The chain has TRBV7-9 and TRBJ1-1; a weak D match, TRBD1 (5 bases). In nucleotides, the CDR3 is TGTGCCAGCAGCTCTCGTGGGCAGGGCATTGCTTTCTTT. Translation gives CASSSRGQGIAFF.